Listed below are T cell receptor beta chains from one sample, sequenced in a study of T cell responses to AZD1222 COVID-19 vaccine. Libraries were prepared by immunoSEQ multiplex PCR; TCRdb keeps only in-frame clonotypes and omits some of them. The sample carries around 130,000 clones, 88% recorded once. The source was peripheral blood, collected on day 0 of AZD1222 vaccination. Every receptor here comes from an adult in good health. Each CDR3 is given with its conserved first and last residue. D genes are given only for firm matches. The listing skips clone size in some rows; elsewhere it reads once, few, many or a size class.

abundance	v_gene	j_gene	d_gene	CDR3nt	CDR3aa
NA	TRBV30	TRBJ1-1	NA	TGTGCCTGGTCTAGCCCGGGGTCTGCCACTGAAGCTTTCTTT	CAWSSPGSATEAFF
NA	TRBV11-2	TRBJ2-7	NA	TGTGCCAGCAGCTTTAGTTGGGACACAACCTACGAGCAGTACTTC	CASSFSWDTTYEQYF
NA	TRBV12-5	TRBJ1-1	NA	TGTGCTAGTGGTTTGGGGGGGACGGGGAACACTGAAGCTTTCTTT	CASGLGGTGNTEAFF
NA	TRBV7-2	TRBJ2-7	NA	TGTGCCAGCAGCTTATCCGGGAGTCTTTCCTACGAGCAGTACTTC	CASSLSGSLSYEQYF
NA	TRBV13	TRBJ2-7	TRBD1	TGTGCCACCCCCTCAGGGGGCTACGAGCAGTACTTC	CATPSGGYEQYF
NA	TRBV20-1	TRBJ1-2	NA	TGCAGTGCTAGTAATCCCGCTAACTATGGCTACACCTTC	CSASNPANYGYTF
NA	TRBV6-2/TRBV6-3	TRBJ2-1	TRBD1	TGTGCCAGCAGTCATCGACAGGGTGGTGGCAATGAGCAGTTCTTC	CASSHRQGGGNEQFF
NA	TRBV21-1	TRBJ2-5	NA	TGTGCCAGCAGGGTGACTAGCGGGGATTCGGGAGAGACCCAGTACTTC	CASRVTSGDSGETQYF
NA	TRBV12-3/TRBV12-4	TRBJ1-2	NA	TGTGCCAGCAATCCGGGGAACTATGGCTACACCTTC	CASNPGNYGYTF
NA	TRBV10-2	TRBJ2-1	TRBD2	TGCGCCAGCAGTGACCGATATAGCGGGAGGGATGATGAGCAGTTCTTC	CASSDRYSGRDDEQFF
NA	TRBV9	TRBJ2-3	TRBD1	TGTGCCAGCAGCGGGGGACAGAGGAGCCTTGCTAGCACAGATACGCAGTATTTT	CASSGGQRSLASTDTQYF
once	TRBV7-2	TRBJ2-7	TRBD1	TGTGCCAGCAGCCTCAGCTTGGGACAGGGTATACGGGAGCAGTACTTC	CASSLSLGQGIREQYF
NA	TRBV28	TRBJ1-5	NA	TGTGCCAGCAGGGGGCGGCGGGCCGATCAGCCCCAGCATTTT	CASRGRRADQPQHF
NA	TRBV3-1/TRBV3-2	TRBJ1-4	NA	TGTGCCAGCAGCCCCTGGCGGGCCGGAATGTCGAAAACTAATGAAAAACTGTTTTTT	CASSPWRAGMSKTNEKLFF
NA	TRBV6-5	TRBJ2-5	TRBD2	TGTGCCAGCAGGCGGGAGCTAGGGGTTTCGGAGACCCAGTACTTC	CASRRELGVSETQYF
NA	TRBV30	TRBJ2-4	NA	TGTGCCTGGAGTGTGAGGAACAGGCTTAACATTCAGTACTTC	CAWSVRNRLNIQYF
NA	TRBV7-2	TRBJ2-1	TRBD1	TGTGCCAGCAGCTCCAGGGGGACCCTTAACAATGAGCAGTTCTTC	CASSSRGTLNNEQFF
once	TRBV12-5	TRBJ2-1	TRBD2	TGTGCTAGTGGCCCGGGACTAGCGGGAGATGAGCAGTTCTTC	CASGPGLAGDEQFF
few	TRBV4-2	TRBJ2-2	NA	TGTGCCAGCAGCCAAGCAGCGAGGGAGCTGTTTTTT	CASSQAARELFF
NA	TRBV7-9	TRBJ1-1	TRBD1	TGTGCCAGCAGCTTGGGACAGGGACGGTCGAACACTGAAGCTTTCTTT	CASSLGQGRSNTEAFF
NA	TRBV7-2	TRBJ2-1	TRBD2	TGTGCCAGCACCTTGGGGCTAGCGGGCTTCAATGAGCAGTTCTTC	CASTLGLAGFNEQFF
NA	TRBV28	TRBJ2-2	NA	TGTGCCAGCAGTTTAGTGTGGGCCGGGGAGCTGTTTTTT	CASSLVWAGELFF
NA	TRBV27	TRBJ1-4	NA	TGTGCCAGCAGTTTGGCACGTGGGTATGAAAAACTGTTTTTT	CASSLARGYEKLFF